These T cell receptor beta chains were read from a single sample in a study of response to subunit inactivated influenza vaccine. TCRdb re-called the RT-PCR reads through MiXCR, storing one row per CDR3 protein. The data hold approximately 520,000 distinct CDR3 sequences, with roughly 23% observed a single time. The sample was CD4+ T cells sorted from PBMCs, taken 5 days after vaccination. These TCRs come from a middle-aged man who received an inactivated influenza vaccine. CDR3s include the opening cysteine and the closing phenylalanine or tryptophan. A D gene is named only where the DNA matches it firmly. Clone sizes are given selectively: once, few, many, or a class where the clone is expanded.

>TRBJ1-5|-|TRBV15|-
CATSRDRVQGGSYQPQHF
TGTGCCACCAGCAGAGATAGGGTTCAAGGGGGGTCCTATCAGCCCCAGCATTTT
>TRBJ2-3|-|TRBV29-1|-
CSVGRKFTDTQYF
TGCAGCGTGGGACGGAAGTTTACAGATACGCAGTATTTT
>TRBJ2-7|-|TRBV20-1|many
CSASGKLYEQYF
TGCAGTGCTAGTGGGAAGCTCTACGAGCAGTACTTC
>TRBJ1-2|-|TRBV20-1|-
CSARPRTDLGGYTF
TGCAGTGCTAGGCCCCGGACAGATCTAGGGGGCTACACCTTC
>TRBJ2-7|-|TRBV6-1|-
CASRQSSGSYEQYF
TGTGCCAGCCGTCAGAGTAGCGGCTCCTACGAGCAGTACTTC
>TRBJ2-1|TRBD2|TRBV11-1|few
CASSLMGLAKYNEQFF
TGTGCCAGCAGCTTGATGGGACTAGCGAAATACAATGAGCAGTTCTTC
>TRBJ1-6|-|TRBV27|-
CASSPLGGSPLHF
TGTGCCAGCAGTCCACTGGGTGGCTCACCCCTCCACTTT
>TRBJ2-2|-|TRBV5-1|few
CASRPASNTGELFF
TGCGCCAGCAGGCCAGCCTCGAACACCGGGGAGCTGTTTTTT
>TRBJ1-2|-|TRBV5-1|-
CASSFSRESKDGYTF
TGCGCCAGCAGCTTTAGTCGGGAGAGCAAGGATGGCTACACCTTC
>TRBJ1-6|TRBD1|TRBV3-1|-
CASSLQGAIDSPLHF
TGTGCCAGCAGCCTACAGGGGGCCATCGATTCACCCCTCCACTTT
>TRBJ2-7|TRBD2|TRBV28|few
CASITSGRHGEQYF
TGTGCCAGCATTACTAGCGGGAGGCATGGAGAGCAGTACTTC
>TRBJ2-1|-|TRBV7-2|-
CASSLDRVHNEQFF
TGTGCCAGCAGCTTAGACAGGGTACACAATGAGCAGTTCTTC
>TRBJ1-5|-|TRBV20-1|-
CSAMDTASNQPQHF
TGCAGTGCTATGGACACCGCTAGCAATCAGCCCCAGCATTTT
>TRBJ1-5|-|TRBV20-1|-
CSALQGTLNQPQHF
TGCAGTGCTCTCCAGGGTACGCTTAATCAGCCCCAGCATTTT
>TRBJ2-2|-|TRBV12-3/TRBV12-4|many
CASSLGDLLGELFF
TGTGCCAGCAGTTTAGGGGATCTTCTCGGGGAGCTGTTTTTT
>TRBJ1-1|-|TRBV10-3|-
CALRGNLNTEAFF
TGTGCCTTACGGGGCAATTTGAACACTGAAGCTTTCTTT
>TRBJ2-5|TRBD2|TRBV12-3/TRBV12-4|once
CASTRGRATETQYF
TGTGCCAGCACTCGCGGGAGGGCCACGGAGACCCAGTACTTC
>TRBJ1-1|-|TRBV28|few
CASRLGSLGNTEAFF
TGTGCCAGCAGGTTAGGATCCCTTGGGAACACTGAAGCTTTCTTT
>TRBJ2-6|-|TRBV12-3/TRBV12-4|-
CASWDINSGANVLTF
TGTGCCAGCTGGGACATTAACTCTGGGGCCAACGTCCTGACTTTC
>TRBJ2-7|-|TRBV7-2|-
CASSLRGLPYEQYF
TGTGCCAGCAGCTTACGTGGGCTTCCCTACGAGCAGTACTTC
>TRBJ1-5|-|TRBV12-3/TRBV12-4|few
CASSLAANQPQHF
TGTGCCAGCAGTTTAGCGGCGAATCAGCCCCAGCATTTT
>TRBJ2-7|-|TRBV4-2|few
CASSQDAGPYEQYF
TGTGCCAGCAGCCAAGATGCGGGGCCATACGAGCAGTACTTC
>TRBJ2-1|TRBD2|TRBV6-5|-
CASSYSFRPSTSGRGEQFF
TGTGCCAGCAGTTACTCGTTTAGACCATCGACTAGCGGGAGAGGTGAGCAGTTCTTC